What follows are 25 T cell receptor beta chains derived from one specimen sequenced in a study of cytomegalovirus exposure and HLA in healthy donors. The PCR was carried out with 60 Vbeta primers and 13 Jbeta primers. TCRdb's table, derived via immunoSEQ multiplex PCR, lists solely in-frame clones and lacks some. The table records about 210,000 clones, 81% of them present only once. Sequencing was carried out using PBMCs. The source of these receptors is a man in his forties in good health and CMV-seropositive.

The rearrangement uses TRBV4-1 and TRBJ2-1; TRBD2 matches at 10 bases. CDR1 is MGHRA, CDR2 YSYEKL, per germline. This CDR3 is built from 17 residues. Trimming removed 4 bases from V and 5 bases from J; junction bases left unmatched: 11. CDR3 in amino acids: CASSPLALAGANNEQFF. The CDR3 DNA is TGCGCCAGCAGCCCCCTGGCGCTAGCGGGGGCAAACAATGAGCAGTTCTTC.

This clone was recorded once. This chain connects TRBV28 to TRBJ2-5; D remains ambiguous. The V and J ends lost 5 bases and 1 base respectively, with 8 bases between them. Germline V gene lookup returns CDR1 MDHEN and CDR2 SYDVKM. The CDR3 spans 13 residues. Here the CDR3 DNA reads TGTGCCAGCAGTCCTCCCCCCCAAGAGACCCAGTACTTC. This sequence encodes CASSPPPQETQYF.

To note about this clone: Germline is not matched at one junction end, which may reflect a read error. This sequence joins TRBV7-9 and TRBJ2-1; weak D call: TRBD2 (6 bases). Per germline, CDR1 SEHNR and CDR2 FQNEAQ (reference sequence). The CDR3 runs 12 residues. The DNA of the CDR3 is TGTTCCAGCAGCCCTCCGCGGGGAAAGCAGTTCTTC. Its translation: CSSSPPRGKQFF.

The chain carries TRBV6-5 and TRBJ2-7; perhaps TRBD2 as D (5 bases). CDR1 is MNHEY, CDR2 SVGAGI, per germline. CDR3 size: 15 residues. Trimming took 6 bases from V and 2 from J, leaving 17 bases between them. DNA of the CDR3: TGTGCCAGCAGCTCCTCTAGGAGGAAGCCCTACGAGCAGTACTTC. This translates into CASSSSRRKPYEQYF.

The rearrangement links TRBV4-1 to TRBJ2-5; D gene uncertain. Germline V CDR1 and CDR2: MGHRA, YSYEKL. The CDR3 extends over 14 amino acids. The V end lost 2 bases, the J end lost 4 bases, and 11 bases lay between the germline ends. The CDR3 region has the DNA TGCGCCAGCAGCCAACCGGAGTTGAGAGAGACCCAGTACTTC. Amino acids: CASSQPELRETQYF.

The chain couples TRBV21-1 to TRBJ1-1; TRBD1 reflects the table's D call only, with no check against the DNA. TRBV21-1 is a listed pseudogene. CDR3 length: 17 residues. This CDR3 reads CASTHIQGVSSRTEAFF. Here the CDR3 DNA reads TGTGCCAGCACCCACATACAGGGGGTTAGTTCACGCACTGAAGCTTTCTTT.

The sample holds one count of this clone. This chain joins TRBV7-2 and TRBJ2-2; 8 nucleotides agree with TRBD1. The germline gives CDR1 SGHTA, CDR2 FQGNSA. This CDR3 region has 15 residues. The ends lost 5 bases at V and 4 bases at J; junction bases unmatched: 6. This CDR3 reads CASSPQGAGTGELFF. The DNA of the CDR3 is TGTGCCAGCAGCCCTCAGGGGGCGGGCACCGGGGAGCTGTTTTTT.

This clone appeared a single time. The CDR3 region has the DNA TGTGCCAGCAGTTACTCGAAGAGCTCCTACGAGCAGTACTTC. It translates to CASSYSKSSYEQYF. The chain recombines TRBV6-5 with TRBJ2-7; D gene uncertain. V was clipped by 0 bases and J by 0 bases, with 6 bases between them. Germline V gene sequence: CDR1 MNHEY, CDR2 SVGAGI. The CDR3 extends over 14 amino acids.

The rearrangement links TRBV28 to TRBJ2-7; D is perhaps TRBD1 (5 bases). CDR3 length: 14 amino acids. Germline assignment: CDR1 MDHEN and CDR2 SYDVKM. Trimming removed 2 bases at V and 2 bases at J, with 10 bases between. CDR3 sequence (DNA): TGTGCCAGCAGTTTACGTCAGGGCACCTACGAGCAGTACTTC. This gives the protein CASSLRQGTYEQYF.

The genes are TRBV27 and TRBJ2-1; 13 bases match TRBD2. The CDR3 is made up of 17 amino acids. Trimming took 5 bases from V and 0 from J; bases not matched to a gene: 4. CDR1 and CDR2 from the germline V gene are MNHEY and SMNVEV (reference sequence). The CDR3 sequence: CASSLRTSGSSYNEQFF. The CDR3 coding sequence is TGTGCCAGCAGTCTAAGGACTAGCGGGAGCTCCTACAATGAGCAGTTCTTC.

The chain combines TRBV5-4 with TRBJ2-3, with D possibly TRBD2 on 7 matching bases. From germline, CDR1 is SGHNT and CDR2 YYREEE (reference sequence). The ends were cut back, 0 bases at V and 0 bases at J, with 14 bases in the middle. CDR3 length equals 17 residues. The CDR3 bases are TGTGCCAGCAGCTTGGTCGGGCGGGGGCCTAGCACAGATACGCAGTATTTT. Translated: CASSLVGRGPSTDTQYF.

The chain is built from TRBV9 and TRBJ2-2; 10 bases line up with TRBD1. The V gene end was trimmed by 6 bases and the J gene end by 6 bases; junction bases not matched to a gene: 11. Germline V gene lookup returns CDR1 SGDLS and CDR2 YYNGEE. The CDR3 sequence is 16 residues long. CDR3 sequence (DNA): TGTGCCAGCAACCCCAGAGGACAGGGGGTCCCCGGGGAGCTGTTTTTT. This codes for CASNPRGQGVPGELFF.

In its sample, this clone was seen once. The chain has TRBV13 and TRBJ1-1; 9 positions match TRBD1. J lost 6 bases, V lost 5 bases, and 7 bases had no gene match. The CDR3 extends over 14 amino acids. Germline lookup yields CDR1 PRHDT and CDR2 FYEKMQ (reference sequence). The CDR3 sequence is CASSKYTGGPEAFF. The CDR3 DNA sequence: TGTGCCAGCAGCAAATACACAGGGGGCCCTGAAGCTTTCTTT.

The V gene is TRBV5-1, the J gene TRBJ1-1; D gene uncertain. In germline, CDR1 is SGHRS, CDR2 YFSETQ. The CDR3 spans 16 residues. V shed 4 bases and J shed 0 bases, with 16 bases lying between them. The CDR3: CASSPTSYELNTEAFF. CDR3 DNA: TGCGCCAGCAGCCCAACGTCATACGAGTTGAACACTGAAGCTTTCTTT.

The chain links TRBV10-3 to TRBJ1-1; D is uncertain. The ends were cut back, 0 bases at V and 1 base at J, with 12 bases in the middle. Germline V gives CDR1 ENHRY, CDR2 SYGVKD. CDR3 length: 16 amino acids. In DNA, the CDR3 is TGTGCCATCAGTGAGTCAGGGAGGGATAAGAACACTGAAGCTTTCTTT. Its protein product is CAISESGRDKNTEAFF.

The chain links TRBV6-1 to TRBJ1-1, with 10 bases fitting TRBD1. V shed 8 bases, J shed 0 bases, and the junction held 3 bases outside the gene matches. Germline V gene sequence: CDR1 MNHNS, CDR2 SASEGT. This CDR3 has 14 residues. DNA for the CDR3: TGTGCCAGCTGGGACAGGGGCCTGAACACTGAAGCTTTCTTT. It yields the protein CASWDRGLNTEAFF.

DNA for the CDR3: TGTGCCAGCAGCTTAGGGCAGGGCCCCCTCCAAGAGACCCAGTACTTC. The encoded protein is CASSLGQGPLQETQYF. This chain uses TRBV7-9 with TRBJ2-5; D may be TRBD1 (5 bases). Germline CDR1 is SEHNR and CDR2 is FQNEAQ (reference sequence). The CDR3 is 16 amino acids. Deletions cut 1 base from V and 1 base from J, with 13 bases between.

The CDR3 DNA follows: TGCAGCGTAAGGACAGGGGAGGGCTACGAGCAGTACTTC. It yields the protein CSVRTGEGYEQYF. The chain joins TRBV29-1 to TRBJ2-7, with TRBD1 matching over 9 bases. This CDR3 comprises 13 residues. CDR1 SQVTM and CDR2 ANQGSEA come from the germline V gene. Trimming took 6 bases from V and 3 from J; bases not matched to a gene: 6.

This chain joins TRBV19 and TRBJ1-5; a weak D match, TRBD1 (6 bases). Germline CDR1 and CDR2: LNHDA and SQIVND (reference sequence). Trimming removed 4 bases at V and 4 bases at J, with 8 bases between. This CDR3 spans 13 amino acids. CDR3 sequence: CASSTDRNQPQHF. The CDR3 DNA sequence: TGTGCCAGTAGTACCGACAGGAATCAGCCCCAGCATTTT.

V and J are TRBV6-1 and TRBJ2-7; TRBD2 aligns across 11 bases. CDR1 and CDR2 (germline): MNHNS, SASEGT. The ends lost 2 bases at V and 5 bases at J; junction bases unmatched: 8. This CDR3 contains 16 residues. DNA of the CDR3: TGTGCCAGCAGTGAAAAGGGTTCTAGCGGGAGGAACGAGCAGTACTTC. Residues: CASSEKGSSGRNEQYF.

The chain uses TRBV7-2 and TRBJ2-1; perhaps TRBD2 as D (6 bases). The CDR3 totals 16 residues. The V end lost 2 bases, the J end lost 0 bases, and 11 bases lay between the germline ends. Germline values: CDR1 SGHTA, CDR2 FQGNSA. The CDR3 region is CASSLSLAFSYNEQFF. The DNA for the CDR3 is TGTGCCAGCAGCTTATCCCTAGCGTTCTCCTACAATGAGCAGTTCTTC.

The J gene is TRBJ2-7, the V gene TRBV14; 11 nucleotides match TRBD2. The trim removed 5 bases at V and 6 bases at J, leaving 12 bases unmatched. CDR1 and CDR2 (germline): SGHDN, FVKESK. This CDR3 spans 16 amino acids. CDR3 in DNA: TGTGCCAGCAGCGGACTATTGGGACTAGCGGATTCCGAGCAGTACTTC. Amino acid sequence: CASSGLLGLADSEQYF.

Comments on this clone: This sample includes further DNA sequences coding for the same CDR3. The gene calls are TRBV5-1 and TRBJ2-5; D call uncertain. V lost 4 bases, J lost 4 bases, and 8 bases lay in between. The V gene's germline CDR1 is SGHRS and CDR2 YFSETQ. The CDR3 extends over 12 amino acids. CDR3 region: CASSPGGETQYF. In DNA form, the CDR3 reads TGCGCCAGCAGCCCGGGTGGAGAGACCCAGTACTTC.

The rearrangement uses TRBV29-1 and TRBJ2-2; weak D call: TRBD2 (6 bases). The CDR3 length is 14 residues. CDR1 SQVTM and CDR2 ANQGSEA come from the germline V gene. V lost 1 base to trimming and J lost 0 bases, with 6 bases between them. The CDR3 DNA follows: TGCAGCGTTGAAGGCGGGGCGAACACCGGGGAGCTGTTTTTT. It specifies CSVEGGANTGELFF.

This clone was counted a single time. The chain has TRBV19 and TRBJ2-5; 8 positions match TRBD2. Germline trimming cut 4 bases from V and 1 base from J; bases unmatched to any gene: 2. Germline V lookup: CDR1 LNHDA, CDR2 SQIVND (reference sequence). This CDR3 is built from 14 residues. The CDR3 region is CASSTGGPQETQYF. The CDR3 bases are TGTGCCAGTAGTACGGGAGGGCCCCAAGAGACCCAGTACTTC.